Presented here are 9 T cell receptor beta chains from one specimen sequenced in a study of T-cell memory formation after mild COVID-19. In TCRdb, the 5' RACE reads were re-called with MiXCR into one record per CDR3 protein. The data hold about 540,000 distinct CDR3 sequences, with just over 20% observed a single time. The specimen sequenced was PBMCs or a T cell subset sorted from them (not recorded which). The source is an adult woman who had mild COVID-19 (a few samples of this study predate the infection). Cell type and time point are not known.

The chain couples TRBV11-1 to TRBJ2-1; D remains unclear. Germline V gives CDR1 SGHAT, CDR2 FQDESV (reference sequence). This CDR3 contains 14 residues. V was cut by 7 bases and J by 7 bases, with 17 bases left in between. CDR3 nucleotide sequence: TGTGCCAGCACCTACGGACCCCTAGGGAATGAGCAGTTCTTC. This gives the protein CASTYGPLGNEQFF.

The rearrangement joins TRBV4-1 to TRBJ2-3; TRBD1 matches at 9 bases. The CDR3 spans 16 residues. Germline V gene sequence: CDR1 MGHRA, CDR2 YSYEKL. Trimming at V came to 1 base and at J to 6 bases, leaving 8 bases not matched to a gene. CDR3 nucleotides: TGCGCCAGCAGCCAAGGACCGGGACAGGGATCCGATACGCAGTATTTT. Translating gives CASSQGPGQGSDTQYF.

The rearrangement uses TRBV7-6 and TRBJ2-2; D is uncertain. The CDR3 totals 16 residues. CDR1 SGHVS and CDR2 FNYEAQ come from the germline V gene. V was shortened by 2 bases and J by 4 bases, with 14 bases between the two germline ends. CDR3 protein: CASSLFPASSTGELFF. In DNA form, the CDR3 reads TGTGCCAGCAGCTTATTTCCAGCGAGTAGCACCGGGGAGCTGTTTTTT.

The CDR3 loop reads CASSGGKQGGTGELFF. The CDR3 coding sequence is TGTGCCAGCAGTGGCGGAAAACAGGGGGGCACCGGGGAGCTGTTTTTT. This chain joins TRBV6-1 and TRBJ2-2; 8 nucleotides match TRBD1. This CDR3 is built from 16 residues. V was pared by 4 bases and J by 4 bases, with 8 bases of the junction left unmatched. Germline V gene sequence: CDR1 MNHNS, CDR2 SASEGT.

This clonotype was found once. The chain is built from TRBV6-1 and TRBJ2-2, with D possibly TRBD1 on 6 matching bases. This CDR3 has 14 amino acids. Germline-derived CDR1 and CDR2 are MNHNS and SASEGT. V lost 7 bases and J lost 5, with 14 bases in between. The CDR3 protein is CASKPNRDTGELFF. DNA of the CDR3: TGTGCCAGCAAGCCGAACAGGGATACCGGGGAGCTGTTTTTT.

This sequence joins TRBV7-3 and TRBJ2-1; 13 positions match TRBD2. In germline, CDR1 is SGHTA, CDR2 FQGTGA. The length of the CDR3 is 17 residues. The J segment lost 0 bases and the V segment lost 4 bases, leaving 3 bases of the junction unmatched. DNA of the CDR3: TGTGCCAGCAGCTCCGGACTAGCGGGAGTCTCCTACAATGAGCAGTTCTTC. Its translation is CASSSGLAGVSYNEQFF.

Only a few counts were recorded for this clonotype. This rearrangement joins TRBV12-3 or TRBV12-4 to TRBJ2-2; tentative D call: TRBD1 (6 bases). This CDR3 contains 16 residues. V was cut by 5 bases and J by 1 base, with 14 bases left in between. In nucleotides, the CDR3 is TGTGCCAGCAGTCCTCCCGGACAGCGGAACACCGGGGAGCTGTTTTTT. It codes for CASSPPGQRNTGELFF.

In its sample, this clonotype was seen a few times. The gene calls are TRBV30 and TRBJ1-2, with D unclear. Germline loops: CDR1 GTSNPN, CDR2 SVGIG (reference sequence). This CDR3 is 15 amino acids long. The ends were cut back, 5 bases at V and 4 bases at J, with 20 bases in the middle. The CDR3: CAWESATLLSYGYTF. The CDR3 DNA reads TGTGCCTGGGAGAGTGCGACTCTGTTAAGCTATGGCTACACCTTC.

The chain combines TRBV13 with TRBJ1-2, with D possibly matching TRBD1 (5 bases). The V and J ends lost 4 bases and 3 bases respectively, with 12 bases between them. The germline CDR1 and CDR2 sequences are PRHDT and FYEKMQ (reference sequence). The CDR3 contains 14 residues. The CDR3 sequence is CASSSSGPDYGYTF. The CDR3, as DNA: TGTGCCAGCAGCTCATCGGGACCCGACTATGGCTACACCTTC.